The table lists the clone carrying this T cell receptor beta chain with a few counts. The antigen is undetermined. The sample is drawn from a study of shared clonotypes between healthy human individuals. V shed 1 base and J shed 1 base, with 11 bases lying between them. This CDR3 is built from 15 residues. CDR1 and CDR2 (germline): SGHRS, YFSETQ. The method was immunoSEQ multiplex PCR; TCRdb's version includes in-frame clones alone and lacks a portion of them. The sample yields some 980,000 clones, roughly 72% seen once. Study outcomes and limitations: Clonotypes that were shared across a few donors made up around 5.5% of naive CD4 clonotypes.

This clonotype originated in a man younger than 35 in good health. The specimen sequenced was memory CD4+ T cells sorted from blood. Noted subset: CD45RA-negative fraction. The V gene is TRBV5-1, the J gene TRBJ1-1; tentative D call: TRBD1 (5 bases). The CDR3 nucleotides read TGCGCCAGCAGCTTGTTGCAGGGAACGAACACTGAAGCTTTCTTT. The encoded protein is CASSLLQGTNTEAFF.